A single sample gave rise to the 24 T cell receptor beta chains below, sequenced in a study of blood T cell repertoires in COVID-19. TCRdb's copy holds only in-frame clones and misses some; the assay was immunoSEQ multiplex PCR. The sample lists about 180,000 clones; 87% were seen once. The source material was PBMCs or T cells enriched from blood (not recorded which). Receptor source: a woman between 50 and 59 years old who had recovered from COVID-19.

The genes are TRBV29-1 and TRBJ1-2, with 9 nucleotides matching TRBD1. V was pared by 0 bases and J by 8 bases, with 16 bases of the junction left unmatched. Germline V gives CDR1 SQVTM, CDR2 ANQGSEA. This CDR3 contains 17 residues. CDR3 bases: TGCAGCGTTGAAGATCAAACCCTTGGACAGGGGAGATGGGGCTACACCTTC. Translated: CSVEDQTLGQGRWGYTF.

The rearrangement uses TRBV5-1 and TRBJ2-3, with 11 bases identical to TRBD2. This CDR3 contains 15 residues. The V segment lost 4 bases and the J segment 2 bases; nucleotides outside the gene matches: 3. Germline V gene lookup returns CDR1 SGHRS and CDR2 YFSETQ. For the CDR3, the DNA is TGCGCCAGCAGCCAACTAGCGGGGGCCACAGATACGCAGTATTTT. Amino acids: CASSQLAGATDTQYF.

The rearrangement uses TRBV20-1 and TRBJ2-3, with a possible D match to TRBD1 (6 bases). Germline V gene data show CDR1 as DFQATT and CDR2 as SNEGSKA (reference sequence). V shed 3 bases and J shed 6 bases, with 16 bases lying between them. This CDR3 has 14 amino acids. In DNA form, the CDR3 reads TGCAGTGCTAGTGGAAGGGGGTCCATGGATACGCAGTATTTT. Translation: CSASGRGSMDTQYF.

This chain joins TRBV5-4 and TRBJ2-5; D is possibly TRBD2 (6 bases). Germline CDR1 SGHNT, CDR2 YYREEE (reference sequence). The CDR3 covers 15 residues. V lost 3 bases, J lost 4 bases, and 16 bases lay in between. The chain's CDR3 is CASSSIAERAETQYF. CDR3 coding DNA: TGTGCCAGCAGCTCTATAGCGGAGAGGGCAGAGACCCAGTACTTC.

The chain combines TRBV27 with TRBJ1-2, with a tentative D call TRBD1 (5 bases). V was trimmed by 3 bases and J by 0 bases, leaving 11 bases between them. The CDR3 contains 15 residues. Germline V gene lookup returns CDR1 MNHEY and CDR2 SMNVEV (reference sequence). CDR3 nucleotide sequence: TGTGCCAGCAGTTTCAATGGGGCAGCTAACTATGGCTACACCTTC. Translated, it gives CASSFNGAANYGYTF.

This chain links TRBV28 with TRBJ1-2, with 9 bases lining up with TRBD1. This CDR3 is built from 15 residues. V dropped 2 bases and J dropped 6; count of bases not matched to a gene: 7. CDR1 is MDHEN and CDR2 is SYDVKM in the germline V gene. The CDR3 is CASSLPRGDRDGYTF. The CDR3 DNA sequence: TGTGCCAGCAGTTTACCCCGCGGGGACAGGGATGGCTACACCTTC.

In the case of this clone: At one of its ends the junction is not consistent with the germline gene, which may arise from a read error. The V gene is TRBV6-5, the J gene TRBJ2-7, with 9 bases aligning to TRBD1. The CDR3 length is 13 residues. In germline, CDR1 is MNHEY, CDR2 SVGAGI. CDR3 DNA sequence: TGTGCCAGCAATTACGGGACAGGGCGCGAGCAGTACTTC. This codes for CASNYGTGREQYF.

The chain carries TRBV10-3 and TRBJ2-5; 9 bases are shared with TRBD2. CDR1 is ENHRY, CDR2 SYGVKD, per germline. This CDR3 is 14 amino acids long. V gave up 8 bases and J gave up 5 bases; unmatched junction bases: 9. Written as DNA, the CDR3 is TGTGCCATCTCACCTAGCGGGAAAGGGGAGACCCAGTACTTC. This gives the protein CAISPSGKGETQYF.

The chain has TRBV2 and TRBJ2-2; no definite D call. Germline V gene sequence: CDR1 SNHLY, CDR2 FYNNEI. This CDR3 has 12 residues. V was clipped by 7 bases and J by 1 base, with 4 bases between them. The CDR3 loop is CASTQNTGELFF. The CDR3 bases are TGTGCCAGCACACAGAACACCGGGGAGCTGTTTTTT.

The chain uses TRBV19 and TRBJ1-2; D is ambiguous. This CDR3 contains 11 residues. The germline V and J ends were trimmed by 8 bases and 8 bases, with 12 bases remaining between them. Germline CDR1 is LNHDA and CDR2 is SQIVND (reference sequence). The CDR3 DNA reads as TGTGCCAGTGAAGAGGGTGGCGGCTACACCTTC. Its translation is CASEEGGGYTF.

The chain links TRBV5-8 to TRBJ1-2; D gene unclear. Germline V gene data show CDR1 as SGHTS and CDR2 as YDEGEE. V was clipped by 1 base and J by 4 bases, with 11 bases between them. The CDR3 is made up of 14 amino acids. The CDR3 region has the DNA TGTGCCAGCAGCTTGTATCGGGAAGGCTATGGCTACACCTTC. Translating it yields CASSLYREGYGYTF. Combining the CDR3 with reference TRBV5-8 and TRBJ1-2 gives the whole variable domain EAGVTQSPTHLIKTRGQQATLRCSPISGHTSVYWYQQALGLGLQFLLWYDEGEERNRGNFPPRFSGRQFPNYSSELNVNALELEDSALYLCASSLYREGYGYTFGSGTRLTVV.

This chain joins TRBV2 and TRBJ2-1; 9 nucleotides agree with TRBD2. The J segment lost 9 bases and the V segment lost 5 bases, leaving 11 bases of the junction unmatched. The CDR3 sequence is 15 residues long. Germline CDR1 reads SNHLY; CDR2 reads FYNNEI. The CDR3 region is CASSPRTSVDTEQFF. DNA for the CDR3: TGTGCCAGCAGTCCCCGGACTAGCGTAGACACTGAGCAGTTCTTC.

The chain joins TRBV19 to TRBJ2-1; 10 nucleotides align to TRBD2. Germline V gene sequence: CDR1 LNHDA, CDR2 SQIVND (reference sequence). V lost 5 bases, J lost 7 bases, and 14 bases stayed unmatched. The CDR3 consists of 17 residues. The CDR3 DNA follows: TGTGCCAGTAGTTTACGAGGCCTAGCGGGAGTAGGAAATGAGCAGTTCTTC. Protein: CASSLRGLAGVGNEQFF.

The gene calls are TRBV27 and TRBJ1-2, with 8 positions matching TRBD1. Germline-derived CDR1 and CDR2 are MNHEY and SMNVEV (reference sequence). The length of the CDR3 is 16 residues. Germline trimming cut 0 bases from V and 6 bases from J; bases unmatched to any gene: 9. As DNA, the CDR3 is TGTGCCAGCAGTTTATCACCCGGACAGGGCGAAAATGGCTACACCTTC. Translating it yields CASSLSPGQGENGYTF.

The chain joins TRBV28 to TRBJ1-3; 8 bases are shared with TRBD1. CDR3 length: 15 amino acids. The J segment lost 1 base and the V segment lost 8 bases, leaving 7 bases of the junction unmatched. Germline V lookup: CDR1 MDHEN, CDR2 SYDVKM. The CDR3 DNA reads as TGTGCCAGCGTCCCGGACAGGGTTTCTGGAAACACCATATATTTT. Translation: CASVPDRVSGNTIYF.

The V call is TRBV29-1, the J call TRBJ1-1; a weak D match, TRBD1 (6 bases). The CDR3 length is 14 residues. V lost 3 bases and J 5 bases, leaving 16 bases between the germline ends. Germline V gene sequence: CDR1 SQVTM, CDR2 ANQGSEA. CDR3 loop: CSVEARGRITEAFF. In DNA, the CDR3 is TGCAGCGTTGAGGCCAGGGGCCGGATTACTGAAGCTTTCTTT.

The CDR3 reads CASSPLTGLAGGTGELFF. The CDR3 nucleotides are TGTGCCAGCAGTCCTTTGACGGGACTAGCGGGAGGCACCGGGGAGCTGTTTTTT. The genes are TRBV11-3 and TRBJ2-2; 15 bases agree with TRBD2. The CDR3 runs to 18 residues. The J segment lost 4 bases and the V segment lost 6 bases, leaving 9 bases of the junction unmatched. Germline V lookup: CDR1 SGHNT, CDR2 YENEEA. The variable domain in full, with the rest retrieved from reference TRBV11-3 and TRBJ2-2, is EAGVVQSPRYKIIEKKQPVAFWCNPISGHNTLYWYLQNLGQGPELLIRYENEEAVDDSQLPKDRFSAERLKGVDSTLKIQPAELGDSAVYLCASSPLTGLAGGTGELFFGEGSRLTVL.

V is TRBV6-5 and J is TRBJ2-2, with TRBD2 identical over 10 bases. The V segment lost 0 bases and the J segment 6 bases; nucleotides outside the gene matches: 4. The CDR3 has 16 residues. CDR1 is MNHEY, CDR2 SVGAGI, per germline. The CDR3 reads CASSYSTSGKAGELFF. The CDR3 nucleotides read TGTGCCAGCAGTTACTCTACTAGCGGGAAGGCCGGGGAGCTGTTTTTT.

The rearrangement joins TRBV2 to TRBJ1-1; D call uncertain. CDR3 length: 15 residues. Germline values: CDR1 SNHLY, CDR2 FYNNEI. V was clipped by 7 bases and J by 0 bases, with 15 bases between them. The CDR3 coding sequence is TGTGCCAGCACTAGCAGGTCGGGAGTGAACACTGAAGCTTTCTTT. Its translation: CASTSRSGVNTEAFF.

The chain uses TRBV4-2 and TRBJ2-5, with 9 bases aligning to TRBD1. This CDR3 comprises 15 residues. Unmatched junction bases numbered 5, after V lost 1 base and J lost 5 bases. Germline lookup yields CDR1 LGHNA and CDR2 YNFKEQ. The CDR3 region has the DNA TGTGCCAGCAGCCAAGGGACAGGGGCTGTCGAGACCCAGTACTTC. Translating it yields CASSQGTGAVETQYF.

The rearrangement joins TRBV7-2 to TRBJ2-1; perhaps TRBD2 as D (5 bases). V was trimmed by 4 bases and J by 4 bases, leaving 14 bases between them. The CDR3 is made up of 15 amino acids. Germline CDR1 reads SGHTA; CDR2 reads FQGNSA. This CDR3 is CASSSGLYRYNEQFF. CDR3 DNA sequence: TGTGCCAGCAGCTCCGGACTTTACCGTTACAATGAGCAGTTCTTC.

The chain joins TRBV6-5 to TRBJ2-1, with 10 bases fitting TRBD2. Germline trimming cut 0 bases from V and 10 bases from J; bases unmatched to any gene: 9. CDR3 length: 16 amino acids. Germline assignment: CDR1 MNHEY and CDR2 SVGAGI. The CDR3 region has the DNA TGTGCCAGCAGTTACTCGTACAGCGGGAGGGCTCGGGAGCAGTTCTTC. Encoded protein: CASSYSYSGRAREQFF.

This chain joins TRBV15 and TRBJ1-2, with D maybe TRBD1 (5 bases). The CDR3 loop spans 18 amino acids. The V and J ends lost 0 bases and 0 bases respectively, with 17 bases between them. CDR1 and CDR2 (germline): LNHNV, YYDKDF (reference sequence). In DNA, the CDR3 is TGTGCCACCAGCAGAGACCGCGGAGGGCAGGGATCTAACTATGGCTACACCTTC. Translation gives CATSRDRGGQGSNYGYTF. The complete variable domain, with remaining parts taken from reference TRBV15 and TRBJ1-2, reads DAMVIQNPRYQVTQFGKPVTLSCSQTLNHNVMYWYQQKSSQAPKLLFHYYDKDFNNEADTPDNFQSRRPNTSFCFLDIRSPGLGDTAMYLCATSRDRGGQGSNYGYTFGSGTRLTVV.

This chain uses TRBV24-1 with TRBJ2-5; the D is unclear. The CDR3 is 13 residues long. Trimming left V 1 base short and J 5 bases short, with 7 bases between. Germline CDR1 is KGHDR and CDR2 is SFDVKD. CDR3 residues: CATSDFAVETQYF. The CDR3, as DNA: TGTGCCACCAGTGATTTCGCGGTTGAGACCCAGTACTTC.